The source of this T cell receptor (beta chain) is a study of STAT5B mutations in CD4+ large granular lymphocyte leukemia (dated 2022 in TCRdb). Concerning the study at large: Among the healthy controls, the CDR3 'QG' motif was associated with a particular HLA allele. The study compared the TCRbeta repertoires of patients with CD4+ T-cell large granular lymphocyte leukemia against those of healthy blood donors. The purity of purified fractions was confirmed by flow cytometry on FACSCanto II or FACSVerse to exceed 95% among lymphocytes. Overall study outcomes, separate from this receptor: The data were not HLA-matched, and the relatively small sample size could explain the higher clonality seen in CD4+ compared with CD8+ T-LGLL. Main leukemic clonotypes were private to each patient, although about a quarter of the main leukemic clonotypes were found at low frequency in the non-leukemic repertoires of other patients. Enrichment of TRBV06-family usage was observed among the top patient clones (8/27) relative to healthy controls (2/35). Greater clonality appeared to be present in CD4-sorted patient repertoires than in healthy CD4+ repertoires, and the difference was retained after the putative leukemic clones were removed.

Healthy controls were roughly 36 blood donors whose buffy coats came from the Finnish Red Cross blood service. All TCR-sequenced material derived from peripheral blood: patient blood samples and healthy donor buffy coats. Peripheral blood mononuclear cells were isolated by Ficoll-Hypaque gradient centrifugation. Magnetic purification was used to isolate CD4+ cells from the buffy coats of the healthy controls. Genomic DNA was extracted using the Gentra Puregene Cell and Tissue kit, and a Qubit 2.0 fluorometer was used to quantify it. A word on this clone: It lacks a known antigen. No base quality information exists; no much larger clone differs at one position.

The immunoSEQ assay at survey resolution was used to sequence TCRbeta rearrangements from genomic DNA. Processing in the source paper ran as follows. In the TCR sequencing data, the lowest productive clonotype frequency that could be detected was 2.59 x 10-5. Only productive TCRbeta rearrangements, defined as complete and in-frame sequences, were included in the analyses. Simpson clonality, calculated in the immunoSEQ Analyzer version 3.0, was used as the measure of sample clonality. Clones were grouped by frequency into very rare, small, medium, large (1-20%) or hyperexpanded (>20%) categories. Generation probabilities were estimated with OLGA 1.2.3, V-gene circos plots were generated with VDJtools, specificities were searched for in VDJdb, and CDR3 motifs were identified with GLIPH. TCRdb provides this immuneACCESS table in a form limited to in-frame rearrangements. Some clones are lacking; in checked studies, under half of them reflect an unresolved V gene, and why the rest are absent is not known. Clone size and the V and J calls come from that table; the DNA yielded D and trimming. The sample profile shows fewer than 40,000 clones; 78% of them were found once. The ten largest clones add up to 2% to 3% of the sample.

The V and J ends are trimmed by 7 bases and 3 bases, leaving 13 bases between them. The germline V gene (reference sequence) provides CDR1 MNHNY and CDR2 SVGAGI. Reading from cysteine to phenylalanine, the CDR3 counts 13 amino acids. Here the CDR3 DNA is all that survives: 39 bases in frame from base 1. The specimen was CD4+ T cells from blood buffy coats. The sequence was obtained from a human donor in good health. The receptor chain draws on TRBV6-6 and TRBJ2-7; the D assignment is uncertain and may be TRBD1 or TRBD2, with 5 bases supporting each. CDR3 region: CASTPGRGYEQYF. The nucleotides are TGTGCCAGCACCCCGGGAAGGGGCTACGAGCAGTACTTC.